The clone carrying this T cell receptor (beta chain) appeared a few times. Antigen unknown. The V end lost 0 bases, the J end lost 3 bases, and 6 bases lay between the germline ends. The CDR3 loop spans 13 amino acids. CDR1 is SGHRS, CDR2 YFSETQ, per germline. These data belong to a study of early T cells in non-severe SARS-CoV-2 infection. Study-wide context: Investigators sequenced bulk RNA drawn from unsorted whole blood, and chains remained unpaired. Study-wide points: The VDJdb matching leaned toward anti-spike CD8 responses and overlooked private and CD4 specificities.

Unique molecular identifier tags were affixed to discrete cDNA molecules. A single record per CDR3 protein comes from TCRdb applying MiXCR to the 5' RACE reads. The sample consists of tens of thousands of distinct CDR3 sequences, around 15% of them appearing once. The chain combines TRBV5-1 with TRBJ1-1, with D perhaps matching TRBD1 (6 bases). The receptor was derived from an adult who was a healthcare worker with PCR-confirmed SARS-CoV-2 infection or an uninfected control (not recorded which). Sequenced input: whole blood. The CDR3 loop reads CASSLGQDTEAFF. The CDR3 DNA reads TGCGCCAGCAGCTTGGGACAGGACACTGAAGCTTTCTTT.